This passage covers 26 T cell receptor beta chains from one sample sequenced in a study of spatial heterogeneity in lung cancer. Time point denoted: blood at routine non-recurrence follow-up after resection. Via MiXCR, TCRdb re-called the 5' RACE reads, giving one row per CDR3 protein. This repertoire shows approximately 10,000 distinct CDR3 sequences, about 20% found once; its top ten account for roughly 44%. The source material was PBMCs, sampled at follow-up. The receptor set was obtained from a male donor with early-stage non-small cell lung cancer.

This clonotype was seen a handful of times. The chain uses TRBV7-9 and TRBJ1-2; the match to TRBD1 covers 7 bases. The V segment lost 5 bases and the J segment 6 bases; nucleotides outside the gene matches: 15. Germline CDR1 reads SEHNR; CDR2 reads FQNEAQ (reference sequence). The CDR3 runs to 16 residues. The CDR3 here is CASSAKGAGGLDGYTF. The CDR3 bases are TGTGCCAGCAGCGCCAAAGGGGCAGGGGGTCTGGATGGCTACACCTTC.

This clonotype was recorded many times. The rearrangement links TRBV5-1 to TRBJ2-3; the D gene is possibly TRBD1 (6 bases). The CDR3 runs to 14 residues. CDR1 and CDR2 from the germline V gene are SGHRS and YFSETQ. V lost 3 bases and J lost 1, with 9 bases in between. The CDR3 region is CASSSGHGTDTQYF. DNA for the CDR3: TGCGCCAGCAGCTCGGGACATGGCACAGATACGCAGTATTTT.

This clonotype is medium-sized within its sample. The V call is TRBV28, the J call TRBJ2-7, with D perhaps matching TRBD1 (6 bases). The germline V gene encodes CDR1 MDHEN and CDR2 SYDVKM. The length of the CDR3 is 15 residues. With 1 base removed from V and 2 bases from J, the gap between germline ends came to 12 bases. The CDR3 DNA sequence: TGTGCCAGCAGTTTATTGGTAAACAGGGCCTACGAGCAGTACTTC. The encoded protein is CASSLLVNRAYEQYF.

There are many counts of this clonotype. CDR3 amino acids: CASSLRLAGRNTGELFF. CDR3 in DNA: TGTGCCAGCAGCTTAAGACTAGCGGGGAGGAACACCGGGGAGCTGTTTTTT. The chain couples TRBV5-5 to TRBJ2-2, with TRBD2 identical over 11 bases. J gave up 1 base and V 2 bases, and 4 bases lay outside the gene matches. Germline CDR1 and CDR2: SGHKS and YYEKEE (reference sequence). This CDR3 has 17 residues.

This clonotype appeared many times. As DNA, the CDR3 is TGTGCCAGCAGTTTTTGGGACAGGGATGGCGAGCAGTACTTC. It specifies CASSFWDRDGEQYF. V gene TRBV27 combines with J gene TRBJ2-7, with TRBD1 matching over 9 bases. V was pared by 3 bases and J by 6 bases, with 6 bases of the junction left unmatched. Per the germline V gene, CDR1 is MNHEY and CDR2 is SMNVEV (reference sequence). The CDR3 length is 14 residues.

Ten or more counts support this clonotype. The V call is TRBV18, the J call TRBJ2-1; possible D gene TRBD1, 6 bases. Per the germline V gene, CDR1 is KGHSH and CDR2 is LQKENI. CDR3 length equals 20 residues. The V and J ends lost 1 base and 5 bases respectively, with 27 bases between them. The CDR3 is CASSPHQTAEWPGANNEQFF. The CDR3 region has the DNA TGTGCCAGCTCACCACATCAAACGGCAGAGTGGCCAGGGGCCAACAATGAGCAGTTCTTC.

This clonotype was picked up many times. The V gene is TRBV7-2, the J gene TRBJ2-3, with D tentatively TRBD2 (5 bases). The CDR3 totals 14 residues. Per the germline V gene, CDR1 is SGHTA and CDR2 is FQGNSA. V was clipped by 1 base and J by 3 bases, with 8 bases between them. The CDR3 coding sequence is TGTGCCAGCAGCTTAGGACCGGGGACAGATACGCAGTATTTT. Encoded protein: CASSLGPGTDTQYF.

V usage is TRBV29-1 and J usage is TRBJ2-3; 11 nucleotides line up with TRBD2. Germline V lookup: CDR1 SQVTM, CDR2 ANQGSEA. The CDR3 has 17 residues. Trimming took 8 bases from V and 1 from J; bases not matched to a gene: 14. The CDR3 nucleotides read TGCAGCACCGAAGGGACTAGCGGCCTCCTTCGCACAGATACGCAGTATTTT. This sequence encodes CSTEGTSGLLRTDTQYF.

This clonotype was observed a few times. The J gene is TRBJ2-3, the V gene TRBV14; D is perhaps TRBD2 (6 bases). The V end lost 8 bases, the J end lost 5 bases, and 17 bases lay between the germline ends. The CDR3 totals 14 residues. Germline loops: CDR1 SGHDN, CDR2 FVKESK. DNA for the CDR3: TGTGCCAGCTCAGCGGCCTTCGGGGGAGATACGCAGTATTTT. Protein sequence: CASSAAFGGDTQYF.

The chain has TRBV10-2 and TRBJ1-3, with 9 bases that match TRBD1. The CDR3 covers 16 residues. Germline lookup yields CDR1 WSHSY and CDR2 SAAADI. J lost 0 bases, V lost 0 bases, and 0 bases had no gene match. The CDR3 region is CASSESTGGSGNTIYF. CDR3 DNA: TGCGCCAGCAGTGAGTCGACAGGGGGCTCTGGAAACACCATATATTTT.

This clonotype counts as medium-sized (0.01 to 0.1%). The gene calls are TRBV6-6 and TRBJ1-5, with a possible D match to TRBD1 (6 bases). The germline V gene has CDR1 MNHNY and CDR2 SVGAGI (reference sequence). Trimming removed 2 bases from V and 6 bases from J, with 11 bases in between. This CDR3 spans 14 amino acids. The CDR3 nucleotides are TGTGCCAGCAGTTACGCTGGCAGGGGTCAGCCCCAGCATTTT. Translation gives CASSYAGRGQPQHF.

The chain has TRBV7-9 and TRBJ1-2; D may be TRBD1 (6 bases). CDR1 and CDR2 from the germline V gene are SEHNR and FQNEAQ (reference sequence). CDR3 length: 13 residues. V lost 7 bases and J lost 7, with 16 bases in between. The CDR3: CASTPGQHPGYTF. The CDR3 bases are TGTGCCAGCACACCCGGACAGCACCCTGGCTACACCTTC. Combining the CDR3 with reference TRBV7-9 and TRBJ1-2 gives the whole variable domain DTGVSQNPRHKITKRGQNVTFRCDPISEHNRLYWYRQTLGQGPEFLTYFQNEAQLEKSRLLSDRFSAERPKGSFSTLEIQRTEQGDSAMYLCASTPGQHPGYTFGSGTRLTVV.

This clonotype was counted only a few times. The rearrangement uses TRBV28 and TRBJ2-3; 7 nucleotides agree with TRBD2. V shed 3 bases, J shed 5 bases, and the junction held 5 bases outside the gene matches. Germline CDR1 is MDHEN and CDR2 is SYDVKM. The CDR3 is made up of 14 amino acids. CDR3 in amino acids: CASSLGGVQDTQYF. The CDR3 DNA reads as TGTGCCAGCAGTTTGGGGGGGGTACAAGATACGCAGTATTTT.

This clonotype was picked up a small number of times. The chain uses TRBV11-2 and TRBJ2-2; perhaps D is TRBD1 or TRBD2 (5 bases each). V lost 5 bases to trimming and J lost 3 bases, with 19 bases between them. CDR3 size: 17 residues. Germline CDR1 SGHAT, CDR2 FQNNGV. Here the CDR3 reads CASSANWGRRDTGELFF. As DNA, the CDR3 is TGTGCCAGCAGCGCCAATTGGGGGAGACGGGACACCGGGGAGCTGTTTTTT.

This clonotype appeared a few times. The genes are TRBV10-2 and TRBJ2-7, with TRBD1 matching 8 bases. V was clipped by 2 bases and J by 3 bases; unmatched bases: 18. Germline loops: CDR1 WSHSY, CDR2 SAAADI. The CDR3 extends over 19 amino acids. This chain's CDR3 is CASSESSEKSDRVFYEQYF. The CDR3 region has the DNA TGCGCCAGCAGTGAGAGCAGTGAGAAATCGGACAGGGTGTTCTACGAGCAGTACTTC.

The CDR3 loop reads CASTPREDRLGPQHF. In nucleotides, the CDR3 is TGTGCCAGTACCCCTCGCGAGGACCGCCTAGGGCCCCAGCATTTT. The V and J genes are TRBV19 and TRBJ1-5; D is unresolved. From germline, CDR1 is LNHDA and CDR2 SQIVND (reference sequence). V lost 7 bases and J lost 9, with 22 bases in between. The CDR3 has 15 amino acids.

In this sample, this clonotype is medium-sized. The chain links TRBV4-2 to TRBJ1-4; D unresolved. Germline CDR1 reads LGHNA; CDR2 reads YNFKEQ. Trimming removed 5 bases at V and 2 bases at J, with 15 bases between. The CDR3 has 16 amino acids. The CDR3 DNA reads TGTGCCAGCAGCGAAACGCTCTTACTTACTAATGAAAAACTGTTTTTT. Translating it yields CASSETLLLTNEKLFF.

The sample holds a few counts of this clonotype. The chain carries TRBV28 and TRBJ2-5; TRBD2 matches 12 bases. The CDR3 is made up of 17 amino acids. Trimming cost V 1 base and J 4 bases; bases outside gene matches: 7. The germline V gene has CDR1 MDHEN and CDR2 SYDVKM. CDR3 DNA sequence: TGTGCCAGCAGTTTATTTACTAGCGGGAGGTTGGGAGAGACCCAGTACTTC. Translated, it gives CASSLFTSGRLGETQYF.

The chain combines TRBV4-1 with TRBJ2-2; a possible D gene is TRBD1 (5 bases). The CDR3 covers 15 residues. Trimming left V 3 bases short and J 4 bases short, with 12 bases between. Germline V CDR1 and CDR2: MGHRA, YSYEKL. CDR3 coding DNA: TGCGCCAGCAGCCACACCTGGCAGGGCACCGGGGAGCTGTTTTTT. It encodes CASSHTWQGTGELFF.

In its sample, this clonotype ranks as medium-sized. This chain connects TRBV28 to TRBJ2-7, with 8 bases aligning to TRBD1. J was trimmed by 2 bases and V by 4 bases; bases with no gene match: 13. This CDR3 has 17 amino acids. In germline, CDR1 is MDHEN, CDR2 SYDVKM. The chain's CDR3 is CASSSWAPSDRAYEQYF. The CDR3 DNA sequence: TGTGCCAGCAGTTCCTGGGCACCCTCGGACAGGGCCTACGAGCAGTACTTC.

This clonotype was counted a few times. The chain couples TRBV29-1 to TRBJ1-1; 8 nucleotides match TRBD1. The CDR3 covers 13 residues. V gave up 7 bases and J gave up 3 bases; unmatched junction bases: 7. The germline gives CDR1 SQVTM, CDR2 ANQGSEA. The DNA for the CDR3 is TGCAGCGGGGGACAGGTTATAGACACTGAAGCTTTCTTT. Translated, it gives CSGGQVIDTEAFF.

This clonotype has ten or more counts. The rearrangement joins TRBV4-3 to TRBJ2-1; 7 bases align to TRBD2. This CDR3 has 16 amino acids. The V gene's germline CDR1 is LGHNA and CDR2 YSLEER. Trimming cost V 1 base and J 4 bases; bases outside gene matches: 7. The CDR3 region is CASSQGVWGGYNEQFF. Written as DNA, the CDR3 is TGCGCCAGCAGCCAAGGAGTTTGGGGGGGGTACAATGAGCAGTTCTTC.

In DNA, the CDR3 is TGTGCCAGCAGTGAATCGGGGCCCATAACTGAAGCTTTCTTT. Protein product: CASSESGPITEAFF. This chain connects TRBV6-1 to TRBJ1-1, with TRBD1 as a possible D gene (5 bases). Deletions cut 2 bases from V and 5 bases from J, with 12 bases between. The CDR3 covers 14 residues. The V gene's germline CDR1 is MNHNS and CDR2 SASEGT.

This clonotype has only a few counts. V is TRBV29-1 and J is TRBJ2-7, with TRBD1 identical over 10 bases. The CDR3 length is 12 residues. Germline V gives CDR1 SQVTM, CDR2 ANQGSEA. V was pared by 6 bases and J by 3 bases, with 2 bases of the junction left unmatched. CDR3 residues: CSVGQGDYEQYF. The CDR3, as DNA: TGCAGCGTAGGACAGGGGGACTACGAGCAGTACTTC.

Only a few counts were recorded for this clonotype. V is TRBV7-8 and J is TRBJ2-1; D remains unclear. V was cut by 1 base and J by 3 bases, with 1 base left in between. This CDR3 is 12 amino acids long. Germline V gives CDR1 SGHVS, CDR2 FQNEAQ. CDR3 nucleotide sequence: TGTGCCAGCAGCTTAGACTACAATGAGCAGTTCTTC. Encoded protein: CASSLDYNEQFF.

The chain is built from TRBV20-1 and TRBJ1-1, with a tentative D call TRBD1 (6 bases). Germline-derived CDR1 and CDR2 are DFQATT and SNEGSKA (reference sequence). The CDR3 is 14 residues long. V lost 2 bases, J lost 6 bases, and 16 bases lay in between. The CDR3 is CSARSPGVVPEAFF. DNA for the CDR3: TGCAGTGCTAGATCTCCAGGGGTTGTTCCTGAAGCTTTCTTT.